The T cell receptor beta chain described here comes from a study of response to subunit inactivated influenza vaccine. Study-wide points: Authors suggested seasonal influenza vaccinations each recruit few new T cells.

In regard to this clonotype: Its specificity is not known.

Germline values: CDR1 LGHNA, CDR2 YSLEER. V was pared by 0 bases and J by 10 bases, with 19 bases between. This CDR3 region has 16 residues. MiXCR was run by TCRdb on the RT-PCR reads, yielding one entry per CDR3 protein. The sample has a few hundred thousand distinct CDR3 sequences, roughly 15% seen once. The receptor's source is a man over 45 who received an inactivated influenza vaccine. The material was PBMCs from blood, obtained 11 to 12 days after vaccination. The chain couples TRBV4-3 to TRBJ2-1; D may correspond to TRBD1 or TRBD2 (5 bases each). In DNA, the CDR3 is TGCGCCAGCAGCCAAGATCTTTTTGGGGGAGTAGGAGAGCAGTTCTTC. It translates to CASSQDLFGGVGEQFF.